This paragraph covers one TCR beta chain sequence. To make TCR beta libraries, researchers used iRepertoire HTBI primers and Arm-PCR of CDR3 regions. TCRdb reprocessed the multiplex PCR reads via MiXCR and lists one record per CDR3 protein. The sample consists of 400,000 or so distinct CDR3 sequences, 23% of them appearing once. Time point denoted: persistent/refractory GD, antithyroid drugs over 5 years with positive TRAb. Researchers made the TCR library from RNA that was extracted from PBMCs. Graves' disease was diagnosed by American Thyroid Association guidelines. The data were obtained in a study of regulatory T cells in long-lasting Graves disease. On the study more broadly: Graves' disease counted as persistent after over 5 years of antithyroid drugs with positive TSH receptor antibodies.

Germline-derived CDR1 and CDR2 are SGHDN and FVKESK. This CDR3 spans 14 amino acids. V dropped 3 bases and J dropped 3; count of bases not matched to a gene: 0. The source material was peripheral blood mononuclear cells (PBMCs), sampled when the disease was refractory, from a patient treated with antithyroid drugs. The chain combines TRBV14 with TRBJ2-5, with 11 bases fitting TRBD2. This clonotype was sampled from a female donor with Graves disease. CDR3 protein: CASSQGLAEETQYF. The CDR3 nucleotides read TGTGCCAGCAGCCAGGGACTAGCGGAAGAGACCCAGTACTTC.